The clone carrying this T cell receptor (beta chain) appeared a single time. Its cognate antigen is unknown. The data stem from a study of OX40 agonist ivuxolimab in advanced cancers. Study at large: The patients got ivuxolimab, which is an agonistic anti-OX40 (CD134) antibody. The study enrolled dose-escalation patients with hepatocellular carcinoma, melanoma, renal cell or head and neck cancer.

TCRdb's table, derived via immunoSEQ multiplex PCR, lists solely in-frame clones and lacks some. The sample includes tens of thousands of clones, approximately 84% of them seen just once. Study findings and constraints: Circulating CD4+ and CD8+ T cells showed clonal expansion by week 6 at 0.1 to 3.0 mg/kg. Low levels of normalized T-cell clonal expansion also appeared in some nonresponders.

V gave up 7 bases and J gave up 6 bases, with 16 bases separating them. The CDR3 sequence is 13 residues long. Per germline, CDR1 ENHRY and CDR2 SYGVKD. This sequence originates from an adult with an advanced solid tumor such as melanoma, head and neck, liver or kidney cancer. The chain uses TRBV10-3 and TRBJ2-7; TRBD1 might be the D (6 bases). The sample in question was CD4+ or CD8+ T cells sorted from blood, obtained in a trial of the OX40 agonist ivuxolimab. Here the CDR3 reads CAIKSTGAGEQYF. CDR3 nucleotides: TGTGCCATCAAGTCGACAGGTGCGGGCGAGCAGTACTTC.